This record covers a single T cell receptor (beta chain). Its antigen is unknown. This entry comes from a study of cytomegalovirus exposure and HLA in healthy donors. The PCR contained 60 Vbeta and 13 Jbeta primers. The method was immunoSEQ multiplex PCR; TCRdb's version includes in-frame clones alone and lacks a portion of them. The repertoire holds fewer than 200,000 clones, with about four fifths as singletons. This CDR3 is built from 16 residues. Per the germline V gene, CDR1 is LNHDA and CDR2 is SQIVND (reference sequence). The V and J ends lost 5 bases and 4 bases, in that order; junction bases with no gene match: 11. Overall study results and limits: V- and J-gene trimming in TCR beta was tied to a missense DCLRE1C variant by an analysis performed later.

The TCR comes from a female donor in good health and CMV-seronegative. This chain links TRBV19 with TRBJ2-3; TRBD2 agrees at 8 bases. The material sequenced was PBMCs. DNA for the CDR3: TGTGCCAGTAGTCCCTGGGGTAGCGGGGACGCAGATACGCAGTATTTT. This translates into CASSPWGSGDADTQYF. The full variable domain, its missing parts supplied by reference TRBV19 and TRBJ2-3, is DGGITQSPKYLFRKEGQNVTLSCEQNLNHDAMYWYRQDPGQGLRLIYYSQIVNDFQKGDIAEGYSVSREKKESFPLTVTSAQKNPTAFYLCASSPWGSGDADTQYFGPGTRLTVL.